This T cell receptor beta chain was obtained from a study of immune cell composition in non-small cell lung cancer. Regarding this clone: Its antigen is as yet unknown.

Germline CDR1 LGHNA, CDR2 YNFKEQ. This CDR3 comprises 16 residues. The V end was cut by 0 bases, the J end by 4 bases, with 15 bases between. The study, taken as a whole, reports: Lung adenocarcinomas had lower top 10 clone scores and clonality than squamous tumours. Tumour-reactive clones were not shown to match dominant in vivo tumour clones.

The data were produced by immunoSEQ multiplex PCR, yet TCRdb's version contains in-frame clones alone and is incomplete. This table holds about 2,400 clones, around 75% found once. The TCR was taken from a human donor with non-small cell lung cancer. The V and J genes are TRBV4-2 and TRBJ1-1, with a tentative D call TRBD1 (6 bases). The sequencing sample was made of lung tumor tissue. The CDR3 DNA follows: TGTGCCAGCAGCCAAGACAGTGGGGGGGCGGGCACTGAAGCTTTCTTT. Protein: CASSQDSGGAGTEAFF.